The 19 T cell receptor beta chains below all came from one sample that was sequenced in a study of T-cell memory formation after mild COVID-19. TCRdb itself ran the 5' RACE reads through MiXCR, one entry per CDR3 protein. Of roughly 350,000 distinct CDR3 sequences detected, 21% appear once; the ten largest clones hold 12%. The specimen was PBMCs or a T cell subset sorted from them (not recorded which). Source of these receptors: an adult woman who had mild COVID-19 (a few samples of this study predate the infection). Cell type and time point are not known.

This clonotype was observed at least ten times. The J gene is TRBJ1-2, the V gene TRBV15, with a weak D call TRBD1 (5 bases). Germline CDR1 reads LNHNV; CDR2 reads YYDKDF (reference sequence). The CDR3 is 14 amino acids. V was trimmed by 5 bases and J by 8 bases, leaving 18 bases between them. The CDR3 nucleotides read TGTGCCACCAGCGGGCAAGGACACCGAAGGGGCTACACCTTC. Its protein product is CATSGQGHRRGYTF.

The genes are TRBV15 and TRBJ2-7, with TRBD1 matching 7 bases. The CDR3 is 14 amino acids. The ends lost 5 bases at V and 2 bases at J; junction bases unmatched: 6. Germline CDR1 LNHNV, CDR2 YYDKDF (reference sequence). The CDR3 bases are TGTGCCACCAGCGTATACAGGGGTCCCTACGAGCAGTACTTC. Its protein is CATSVYRGPYEQYF.

This chain uses TRBV5-4 with TRBJ1-6; a weak D match, TRBD1 (5 bases). Between the trimmed V and J ends, which lost 5 bases and 3 bases, there was a span of 9 bases. Germline V CDR1 and CDR2: SGHNT, YYREEE (reference sequence). The CDR3 runs to 14 residues. The CDR3 here is CASSQGDYNSPLHF. The DNA of the CDR3 is TGTGCCAGCAGTCAAGGGGACTATAATTCACCCCTCCACTTT.

In this sample, this clonotype turned up once. The junction departs from germline at one end; a sequencing error may be responsible. The rearrangement links TRBV4-2 to TRBJ1-1, with D hard to call. Germline CDR1 reads LGHNA; CDR2 reads YNFKEQ. This CDR3 comprises 15 residues. CDR3 sequence (DNA): TGTGCCAGCAGCCAAGTACTATTTATGAACACTGAAGCTTTATTT. It codes for CASSQVLFMNTEALF.

This clonotype was counted between two and nine times. V gene TRBV7-9 combines with J gene TRBJ2-3; a possible D gene is TRBD2 (5 bases). The CDR3 extends over 14 amino acids. Germline loops: CDR1 SEHNR, CDR2 FQNEAQ (reference sequence). V dropped 4 bases and J dropped 4 bases, with 12 bases sitting between them. The CDR3 sequence: CASSSDFASDTQYF. The CDR3, as DNA: TGTGCCAGCAGCTCGGACTTTGCTTCAGATACGCAGTATTTT.

This chain joins TRBV24-1 and TRBJ2-3; 7 bases line up with TRBD2. V lost 5 bases, J lost 5 bases, and 9 bases stayed unmatched. Germline CDR1 and CDR2: KGHDR and SFDVKD. The CDR3 covers 15 residues. This CDR3 is CATSVQRGFVDTQYF. The CDR3 coding sequence is TGTGCCACCAGTGTACAGCGGGGCTTTGTAGATACGCAGTATTTT.

J is TRBJ2-7 and V is TRBV12-3 or TRBV12-4; maybe TRBD2 (6 bases). This CDR3 is 16 amino acids long. Trimming removed 1 base at V and 1 base at J, with 14 bases between. The CDR3 here is CASSLEAAGISYEQYF. DNA for the CDR3: TGTGCCAGCAGTTTAGAAGCAGCGGGTATATCCTACGAGCAGTACTTC.

The table lists this clonotype with a few counts. The genes are TRBV9 and TRBJ1-2, with TRBD1 matching over 8 bases. Germline V lookup: CDR1 SGDLS, CDR2 YYNGEE. V shed 0 bases and J 2 bases; nucleotides not matched to a gene: 0. This CDR3 is 14 amino acids long. Here the CDR3 reads CASSVGTGNYGYTF. CDR3 nucleotides: TGTGCCAGCAGCGTAGGGACAGGGAACTATGGCTACACCTTC.

V usage is TRBV10-3 and J usage is TRBJ2-7, with D possibly TRBD2 on 5 matching bases. V lost 4 bases, J lost 2 bases, and 12 bases lay in between. This CDR3 is 14 amino acids long. The germline gives CDR1 ENHRY, CDR2 SYGVKD. The CDR3 loop reads CAISVAGGAYEQYF. CDR3 DNA sequence: TGTGCCATCAGTGTAGCCGGAGGCGCCTACGAGCAGTACTTC.

This clonotype turned up a few times. The chain recombines TRBV30 with TRBJ1-4; D may be TRBD1 (6 bases). The CDR3 length is 15 residues. In germline, CDR1 is GTSNPN, CDR2 SVGIG (reference sequence). Trimming shortened V by 0 bases and J by 10 bases, and 18 bases separated the two germline ends. In DNA form, the CDR3 reads TGTGCCTGGAGTGTACAGGGAGAACTGGCAGCAAAACTGTTTTTT. The encoded protein is CAWSVQGELAAKLFF.

This clonotype was observed a handful of times. The chain is built from TRBV15 and TRBJ1-2, with D unclear. CDR1 and CDR2 from the germline V gene are LNHNV and YYDKDF (reference sequence). Deletions cut 5 bases from V and 6 bases from J, with 13 bases between. The CDR3 is 13 residues long. The CDR3 is CATSATREDGYTF. DNA of the CDR3: TGTGCCACCAGCGCTACTAGGGAGGATGGCTACACCTTC.

The genes are TRBV5-1 and TRBJ2-7, with D tentatively TRBD2 (5 bases). The CDR3 spans 13 residues. V lost 5 bases to trimming and J lost 0 bases, with 9 bases between them. The V gene's germline CDR1 is SGHRS and CDR2 YFSETQ. CDR3 in amino acids: CASRHGDSYEQYF. CDR3 sequence (DNA): TGCGCCAGCAGGCACGGGGACTCCTACGAGCAGTACTTC.

The chain recombines TRBV4-1 with TRBJ1-2; D unclear. V lost 2 bases to trimming and J lost 2 bases, with 12 bases between them. Germline lookup yields CDR1 MGHRA and CDR2 YSYEKL. The CDR3 is 15 amino acids. CDR3 nucleotide sequence: TGCGCCAGCAGCCAATCAGTCAGCGAAAACTATGGCTACACCTTC. Translated, it gives CASSQSVSENYGYTF.

The CDR3 region has the DNA TGTGCCAGCAGTTACTCCCTCGTCAGGGGCGCCTACGAGCAGTACTTC. Translation: CASSYSLVRGAYEQYF. The chain carries TRBV6-5 and TRBJ2-7; tentative D call: TRBD1 (6 bases). Trimming took off 0 bases at V and 2 bases at J, with 14 bases between the two ends. Germline assignment: CDR1 MNHEY and CDR2 SVGAGI. The CDR3 totals 16 residues.

A few counts support this clonotype. V and J are TRBV7-9 and TRBJ1-6; 7 bases align to TRBD1. V gave up 4 bases and J gave up 9 bases; unmatched junction bases: 12. From germline, CDR1 is SEHNR and CDR2 FQNEAQ (reference sequence). This CDR3 has 16 residues. This CDR3 reads CASSSNRGSGSSPLHF. The CDR3 DNA reads TGTGCCAGCAGCTCCAACAGGGGTTCGGGTAGTTCACCCCTCCACTTT.

The sample holds a few counts of this clonotype. This chain's CDR3 is CASSHDRVGEQFF. The CDR3 DNA follows: TGCGCCAGCAGCCACGACAGGGTTGGTGAGCAGTTCTTC. The chain recombines TRBV5-1 with TRBJ2-1; 7 bases map to TRBD1. Trimming took 4 bases from V and 9 from J; bases not matched to a gene: 7. Germline loops: CDR1 SGHRS, CDR2 YFSETQ. The CDR3 consists of 13 residues.

This clonotype occurred many times. The chain links TRBV5-1 to TRBJ1-6, with D possibly being TRBD1 (5 bases). Germline CDR1 reads SGHRS; CDR2 reads YFSETQ. The ends were cut back, 2 bases at V and 2 bases at J, with 11 bases in the middle. The CDR3 is 16 amino acids. CDR3 nucleotide sequence: TGCGCCAGCAGCTTCAGGGTAGGGGCCTATAATTCACCCCTCCACTTT. This codes for CASSFRVGAYNSPLHF.

This chain uses TRBV7-2 with TRBJ2-3; 14 positions agree with TRBD2. V lost 5 bases, J lost 2 bases, and 9 bases stayed unmatched. This CDR3 is 18 amino acids long. Germline lookup yields CDR1 SGHTA and CDR2 FQGNSA. Here the CDR3 reads CASSAGTSGGGYTDTQYF. The CDR3, as DNA: TGTGCCAGCAGCGCTGGGACTAGCGGGGGTGGGTACACAGATACGCAGTATTTT.

The chain uses TRBV6-5 and TRBJ1-2; 7 bases fit TRBD1. Germline lookup yields CDR1 MNHEY and CDR2 SVGAGI. V gave up 2 bases and J gave up 7 bases; unmatched junction bases: 7. The CDR3 runs to 14 residues. The CDR3 loop is CASSYTLPGGGYTF. The CDR3 region has the DNA TGTGCCAGCAGTTACACGCTACCAGGGGGTGGCTACACCTTC.